This T cell receptor (beta chain) derives from a study of post-analysis software for immune sequencing data. Study overall: As for disease course, relapsing-remitting, secondary progressive and progressive-relapsing multiple sclerosis were all included. Whole-study findings and limits: A significant reduction in normalized Chao1 diversity was observed in multiple sclerosis patients versus controls. There were five TRBV segments more frequent in patients than controls, and TRBV5-6, TRBV5-1 and TRBV20-1 were among them. Same-batch preparations were strongly co-clustered by F measure.

This clonotype showed up just a few times. What it recognizes is unknown. The authors incorporated unique molecular identifiers into the TCR beta cDNA libraries. Roughly 0.5 million cDNA molecules were obtained from around 0.96 to 9.9 million T cells. TCRdb used MiXCR to reprocess the PCR reads, holding one entry per CDR3 protein. The sample lists some 800,000 distinct CDR3 sequences; more than 45% were seen once. The CDR3 loop spans 16 amino acids. V dropped 0 bases and J dropped 6 bases, with 16 bases sitting between them. CDR1 is SGHRS and CDR2 is YFSETQ in the germline V gene. Specimen: blood. The chain links TRBV5-1 to TRBJ2-1; the D gene is possibly TRBD2 (6 bases). The receptor was isolated from a girl between 5 and 17 years old with multiple sclerosis. This chain's CDR3 is CASSLEPGSLGNEQFF. The CDR3 coding sequence is TGCGCCAGCAGCTTGGAGCCCGGGAGCCTGGGCAATGAGCAGTTCTTC.